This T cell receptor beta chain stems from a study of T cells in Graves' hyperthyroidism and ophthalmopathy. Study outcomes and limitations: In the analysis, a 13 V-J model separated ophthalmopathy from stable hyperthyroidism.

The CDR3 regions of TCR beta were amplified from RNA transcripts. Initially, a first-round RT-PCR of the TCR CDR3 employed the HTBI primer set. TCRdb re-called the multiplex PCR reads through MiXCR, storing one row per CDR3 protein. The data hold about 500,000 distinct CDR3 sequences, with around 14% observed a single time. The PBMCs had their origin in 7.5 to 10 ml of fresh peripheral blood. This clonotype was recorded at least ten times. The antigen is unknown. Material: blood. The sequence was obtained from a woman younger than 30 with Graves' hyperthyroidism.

CDR3 residues: CASSLSLFVGSTDTQYF. As DNA, the CDR3 is TGTGCCAGCAGTTTATCCCTCTTCGTGGGGAGCACAGATACGCAGTATTTT. The chain links TRBV27 to TRBJ2-3; D is ambiguous. The CDR3 contains 17 residues. Trimming pared 0 bases from V and 0 bases from J, leaving 13 bases between. Germline loops: CDR1 MNHEY, CDR2 SMNVEV (reference sequence).